The 4 T cell receptor beta chains below all came from one sample that was sequenced in a study of low-dose radiotherapy and immunotherapy resistance in tumors. Time point denoted: before trial treatment. Gene-specific TRAV and TRBV primers were used for first-strand cDNA, covering alpha and beta chains. The authors amplified TCRs for about 20 PCR cycles with a constant-region primer and a V-primer adapter. TCRdb processed the reads anew with MiXCR; each CDR3 protein has one entry. The sample has more than 45,000 distinct CDR3 sequences; 25% are singletons. The material was PBMCs, obtained before treatment. The receptors stem from a male donor with prostate cancer.

The chain links TRBV28 to TRBJ2-3; TRBD2 aligns across 10 bases. V lost 3 bases and J lost 2; bases outside the gene matches: 8. The CDR3 has 17 residues. Germline V gene lookup returns CDR1 MDHEN and CDR2 SYDVKM. The CDR3 DNA is TGTGCCAGCAGTTTGGGCCAACTAGCGGGAACCACAGATACGCAGTATTTT. Amino acids: CASSLGQLAGTTDTQYF.

This clonotype appeared many times. The chain joins TRBV5-5 to TRBJ2-7; 8 bases are shared with TRBD2. This CDR3 contains 16 residues. The V gene end was trimmed by 4 bases and the J gene end by 2 bases; junction bases not matched to a gene: 11. Germline V gene lookup returns CDR1 SGHKS and CDR2 YYEKEE (reference sequence). The CDR3, as DNA: TGTGCCAGCAGCCAGGCACCCGGGACTAGTACCTACGAGCAGTACTTC. As protein: CASSQAPGTSTYEQYF.

To note about this clonotype: It is unclear where the CDR3 begins or ends on the DNA, so no DNA is shown, and the CDR3 is as TCRdb lists it. V usage is TRBV7-9 and J usage is TRBJ2-2; TRBD1, the D gene given by the table, was not confirmed from the DNA. Termini included, the CDR3 measures 21 amino acids. The germline gives CDR1 SEHNR, CDR2 FQNEAQ (reference sequence). CDR3 sequence: CASSFYICSAPRHGNTGELFF.

This clonotype showed up many times. The genes are TRBV11-2 and TRBJ1-2; possibly TRBD1 for D (5 bases). The V end was cut by 5 bases, the J end by 4 bases, with 14 bases between. This CDR3 is 14 amino acids long. CDR1 and CDR2 (germline): SGHAT, FQNNGV. In nucleotides, the CDR3 is TGTGCCAGCAGCCAAAACCAGGGAACCTATGGCTACACCTTC. Residues: CASSQNQGTYGYTF.